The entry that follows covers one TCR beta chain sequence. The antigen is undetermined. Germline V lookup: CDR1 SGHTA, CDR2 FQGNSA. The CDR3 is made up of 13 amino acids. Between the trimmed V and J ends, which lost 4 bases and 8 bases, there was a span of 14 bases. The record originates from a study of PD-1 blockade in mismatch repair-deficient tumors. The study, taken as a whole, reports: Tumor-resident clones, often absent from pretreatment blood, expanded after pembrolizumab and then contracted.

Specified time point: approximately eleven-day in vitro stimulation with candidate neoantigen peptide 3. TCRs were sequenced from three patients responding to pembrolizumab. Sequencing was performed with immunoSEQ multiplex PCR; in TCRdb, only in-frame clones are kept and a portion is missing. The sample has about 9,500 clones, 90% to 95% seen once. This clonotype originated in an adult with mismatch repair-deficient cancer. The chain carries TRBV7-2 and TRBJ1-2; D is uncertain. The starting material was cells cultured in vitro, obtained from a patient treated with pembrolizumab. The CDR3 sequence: CASSSLLDKGYTF. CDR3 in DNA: TGTGCCAGCAGCTCCCTCCTTGACAAAGGCTACACCTTC.